Listed below are T cell receptor beta chains from one sample, sequenced in a study of blood T cell repertoires in COVID-19. Only in-frame clones appear in the TCRdb table, and some are missing; sequencing was by immunoSEQ multiplex PCR. This sample yields 200,000 to 250,000 clones, of which around 83% are seen a single time; 5.2% belongs to the top ten. Sequences were obtained from peripheral blood. The origin of the receptors is a woman in her 70s with COVID-19, enrolled during active disease. Both conserved end residues are part of each CDR3. A D gene is named only where the DNA matches it firmly. Not all rows give a size; the values are once, few, many and, for expanded clones, a class.

d_gene: -; abundance: -; j_gene: TRBJ2-1; v_gene: TRBV24-1; CDR3nt: TGTGCCACCAGTGTAGGGGTTTCGGGTGAGCAGTTCTTC; CDR3aa: CATSVGVSGEQFF
d_gene: TRBD2; abundance: -; j_gene: TRBJ2-3; v_gene: TRBV7-3; CDR3nt: TGTGCCAGCAGCTTAAGCCCGCTACTAGCGGGAGAACGAGATACGCAGTATTTT; CDR3aa: CASSLSPLLAGERDTQYF
d_gene: -; abundance: -; j_gene: TRBJ2-2; v_gene: TRBV5-1; CDR3nt: TGCGCCAGCAGTATCCAGGGTAACACCGGGGAGCTGTTTTTT; CDR3aa: CASSIQGNTGELFF
d_gene: -; abundance: -; j_gene: TRBJ1-6; v_gene: TRBV19; CDR3nt: TGTGCCAGTACAGACCGCCCGGAGAATTCACCCCTCCACTTT; CDR3aa: CASTDRPENSPLHF
d_gene: -; abundance: -; j_gene: TRBJ1-5; v_gene: TRBV5-5; CDR3nt: TGTGCCAGCAGCCTGAGCGGGACACATCTAAATCAGCCCCAGCATTTT; CDR3aa: CASSLSGTHLNQPQHF
d_gene: -; abundance: -; j_gene: TRBJ1-2; v_gene: TRBV15; CDR3nt: TGTGCCACCAGACTAGGACAGATGTACACCTTC; CDR3aa: CATRLGQMYTF
d_gene: -; abundance: -; j_gene: TRBJ2-6; v_gene: TRBV19; CDR3nt: TGTGCCAGTACCCGACAGTATTTCGGGGCCAACGTCCTGACTTTC; CDR3aa: CASTRQYFGANVLTF
d_gene: TRBD2; abundance: -; j_gene: TRBJ2-1; v_gene: TRBV19; CDR3nt: TGTGCCAGTAGTTCGGGGAGGGTCTACAATGAGCAGTTCTTC; CDR3aa: CASSSGRVYNEQFF
d_gene: -; abundance: -; j_gene: TRBJ1-3; v_gene: TRBV29-1; CDR3nt: TGCAGCGTTGAGGGAGGAGGAAACACCATATATTTT; CDR3aa: CSVEGGGNTIYF
d_gene: TRBD2; abundance: -; j_gene: TRBJ2-1; v_gene: TRBV9; CDR3nt: TGTGCCAGCAGCGTAGAAGGCGGGAGGGCCTTTGAGCAGTTCTTC; CDR3aa: CASSVEGGRAFEQFF
d_gene: -; abundance: -; j_gene: TRBJ2-3; v_gene: TRBV7-9; CDR3nt: TGTGCCGGCCGCCGGGACTTGGATACGCAGTATTTT; CDR3aa: CAGRRDLDTQYF
d_gene: TRBD2; abundance: -; j_gene: TRBJ2-3; v_gene: TRBV7-8; CDR3nt: TGTGCCAGCAGCTCCCTTAGCGGGAGTATCGATACGCAGTATTTT; CDR3aa: CASSSLSGSIDTQYF
d_gene: -; abundance: -; j_gene: TRBJ1-2; v_gene: TRBV2; CDR3nt: TGTGCCAGCAGTGTTAGCTTAATGAGCTATGGCTACACCTTC; CDR3aa: CASSVSLMSYGYTF
d_gene: TRBD2; abundance: -; j_gene: TRBJ2-4; v_gene: TRBV19; CDR3nt: TGTGCCAGTAGTTCAGCTAGCGGGAGGGCCGTTGCGGCCAAAAACATTCAGTACTTC; CDR3aa: CASSSASGRAVAAKNIQYF
d_gene: TRBD1; abundance: few; j_gene: TRBJ2-7; v_gene: TRBV20-1; CDR3nt: TGCAGTGCTAGTGTCTCCAGGGGGCCCCGCTCCTACGAGCAGTACTTC; CDR3aa: CSASVSRGPRSYEQYF
d_gene: TRBD1; abundance: -; j_gene: TRBJ2-1; v_gene: TRBV9; CDR3nt: TGTGCCAGCAGCGCCGGCCGGGACAGGGGGAAAAAAGAGCAGTTCTTC; CDR3aa: CASSAGRDRGKKEQFF
d_gene: TRBD1; abundance: -; j_gene: TRBJ2-3; v_gene: TRBV24-1; CDR3nt: TGTGCCACCAGCTCTCCCGGGACAGGGGTAGATACGCAGTATTTT; CDR3aa: CATSSPGTGVDTQYF
d_gene: TRBD1; abundance: once; j_gene: TRBJ2-5; v_gene: TRBV3-1/TRBV3-2; CDR3nt: TGTGCCAGCAGCCGAACATTTACAGGGGGCGGCGGGACCCAGTACTTC; CDR3aa: CASSRTFTGGGGTQYF
d_gene: -; abundance: -; j_gene: TRBJ2-1; v_gene: TRBV10-3; CDR3nt: TGTGCCATCAGTGAGTCGGTAGGGGTTGAGCAGTTCTTC; CDR3aa: CAISESVGVEQFF
d_gene: TRBD1; abundance: -; j_gene: TRBJ2-7; v_gene: TRBV7-2; CDR3nt: TGTGCCAGCAGCGTAAACAGGGGAATTTCCTACGAGCAGTACTTC; CDR3aa: CASSVNRGISYEQYF
d_gene: -; abundance: -; j_gene: TRBJ1-5; v_gene: TRBV7-2; CDR3nt: TGTGCCAGCAGCTTAGTGAGCCAGGGTAATCAGCCCCAGCATTTT; CDR3aa: CASSLVSQGNQPQHF
d_gene: TRBD2; abundance: -; j_gene: TRBJ2-1; v_gene: TRBV28; CDR3nt: TGTGCCAGCACTACTAGCGGGAGGGGACACAATAATGAGCAGTTCTTC; CDR3aa: CASTTSGRGHNNEQFF
d_gene: -; abundance: -; j_gene: TRBJ1-4; v_gene: TRBV24-1; CDR3nt: TGTGCCACCAGTGATCCTACAGGGTCCGGTGAAAAACTGTTTTTT; CDR3aa: CATSDPTGSGEKLFF
d_gene: -; abundance: few; j_gene: TRBJ1-1; v_gene: TRBV19; CDR3nt: TGTGCCACCTGGTCCGGGACAAAGAACACTGAAGCTTTCTTT; CDR3aa: CATWSGTKNTEAFF
d_gene: -; abundance: -; j_gene: TRBJ1-1; v_gene: TRBV5-1; CDR3nt: TGCGCCAGCAGCTTGGGAGGCAGCAGCACTGAAGCTTTCTTT; CDR3aa: CASSLGGSSTEAFF
d_gene: -; abundance: few; j_gene: TRBJ1-2; v_gene: TRBV28; CDR3nt: TGTGCCAGTACGGGACATCGGGTTTATGGCTACACCTTC; CDR3aa: CASTGHRVYGYTF
d_gene: -; abundance: -; j_gene: TRBJ1-4; v_gene: TRBV19; CDR3nt: TGTGCCAGTAGTCCAGTGAGGCAAGCAGCTGAAGATGAAAAACTGTTTTTT; CDR3aa: CASSPVRQAAEDEKLFF
d_gene: -; abundance: few; j_gene: TRBJ2-1; v_gene: TRBV7-2; CDR3nt: TGTGCCAGCAGCTTAAGTAGCGGAGCGATCAATGAGCAGTTCTTC; CDR3aa: CASSLSSGAINEQFF
d_gene: TRBD1; abundance: few; j_gene: TRBJ2-7; v_gene: TRBV2; CDR3nt: TGTGCCAGCAGTGAGGACAGGGTCGCCTACGAGCAGTACTTC; CDR3aa: CASSEDRVAYEQYF
d_gene: -; abundance: -; j_gene: TRBJ2-5; v_gene: TRBV13; CDR3nt: TGTGCCAGCAGCTTAGGAGACAGGCAAGAGACCCAGTACTTC; CDR3aa: CASSLGDRQETQYF
d_gene: -; abundance: -; j_gene: TRBJ1-1; v_gene: TRBV6-6; CDR3nt: TGTGCCAGCAGTTACCCTAGAGACACTGAAGCTTTCTTT; CDR3aa: CASSYPRDTEAFF
d_gene: -; abundance: -; j_gene: TRBJ1-2; v_gene: TRBV6-1; CDR3nt: TGTGCCAGCAGTGAGACCCGGCGGCGGGACTATGGCTACACCTTC; CDR3aa: CASSETRRRDYGYTF
d_gene: -; abundance: -; j_gene: TRBJ2-7; v_gene: TRBV5-6; CDR3nt: TGTGCCAGCAGCACAAGGGGCGGGACCTACGAGCAGTACTTC; CDR3aa: CASSTRGGTYEQYF
d_gene: TRBD1; abundance: -; j_gene: TRBJ2-5; v_gene: TRBV19; CDR3nt: TGTGCCAGTAGTATCCTCGGACAGGGGATAAAAGAGACCCAGTACTTC; CDR3aa: CASSILGQGIKETQYF
d_gene: TRBD1; abundance: -; j_gene: TRBJ2-7; v_gene: TRBV3-1/TRBV3-2; CDR3nt: TGTGCCAGCAGCAGGCGACAGGGCCCCTCCTACGAGCAGTACTTC; CDR3aa: CASSRRQGPSYEQYF
d_gene: -; abundance: -; j_gene: TRBJ1-1; v_gene: TRBV6-1; CDR3nt: TGTGCCAGCAGTACAACAGGGCGCACTGAAGCTTTCTTT; CDR3aa: CASSTTGRTEAFF
d_gene: -; abundance: -; j_gene: TRBJ1-5; v_gene: TRBV19; CDR3nt: TGTGCCAGTAGCCCCCAGGGAAATCAGCCCCAGCATTTT; CDR3aa: CASSPQGNQPQHF
d_gene: TRBD1; abundance: -; j_gene: TRBJ1-5; v_gene: TRBV4-1; CDR3nt: TGCGCCAGCAGCCAAAGGTACTCCGACAGGGGTCAGCCCCAGCATTTT; CDR3aa: CASSQRYSDRGQPQHF
d_gene: -; abundance: -; j_gene: TRBJ1-1; v_gene: TRBV15; CDR3nt: TGTGCCACCAGCACAGTAAACACTGAAGCTTTCTTT; CDR3aa: CATSTVNTEAFF
d_gene: -; abundance: -; j_gene: TRBJ1-3; v_gene: TRBV29-1; CDR3nt: TGCAGCGTTGATCCCGGGGGATCTGGAAACACCATATATTTT; CDR3aa: CSVDPGGSGNTIYF
d_gene: TRBD1; abundance: -; j_gene: TRBJ1-4; v_gene: TRBV6-2/TRBV6-3; CDR3nt: TGTGCCAGCAGCACCACCGGGACAGTTAATGAAAAACTGTTTTTT; CDR3aa: CASSTTGTVNEKLFF
d_gene: TRBD2; abundance: -; j_gene: TRBJ2-3; v_gene: TRBV6-6; CDR3nt: TGTGCCAGCAGTGCGGGGGGGGGCCCAGATACGCAGTATTTT; CDR3aa: CASSAGGGPDTQYF
d_gene: TRBD1; abundance: -; j_gene: TRBJ1-5; v_gene: TRBV2; CDR3nt: TGTGCCAGCAGGGATGACAGGGGGGATCAGCCCCAGCATTTT; CDR3aa: CASRDDRGDQPQHF
d_gene: TRBD1; abundance: few; j_gene: TRBJ1-2; v_gene: TRBV5-1; CDR3nt: TGCGCCAGCAGTTGGGACCCGGGACAGACCTATGGCTACACCTTC; CDR3aa: CASSWDPGQTYGYTF
d_gene: -; abundance: -; j_gene: TRBJ1-1; v_gene: TRBV27; CDR3nt: TGTGCCAGCAGCACCCGGGGGGTGAGCACTGAAGCTTTCTTT; CDR3aa: CASSTRGVSTEAFF